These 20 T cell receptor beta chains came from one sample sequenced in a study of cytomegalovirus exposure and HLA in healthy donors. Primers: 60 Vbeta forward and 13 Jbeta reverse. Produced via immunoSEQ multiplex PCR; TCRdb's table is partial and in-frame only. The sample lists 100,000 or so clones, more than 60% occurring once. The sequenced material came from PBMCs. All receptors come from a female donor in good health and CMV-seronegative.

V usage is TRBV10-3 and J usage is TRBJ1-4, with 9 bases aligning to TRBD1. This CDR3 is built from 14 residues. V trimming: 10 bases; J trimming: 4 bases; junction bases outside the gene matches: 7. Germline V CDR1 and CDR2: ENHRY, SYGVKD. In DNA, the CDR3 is TGTGCCACGGCCCCGGGACAGGGTAATGAAAAACTGTTTTTT. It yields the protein CATAPGQGNEKLFF.

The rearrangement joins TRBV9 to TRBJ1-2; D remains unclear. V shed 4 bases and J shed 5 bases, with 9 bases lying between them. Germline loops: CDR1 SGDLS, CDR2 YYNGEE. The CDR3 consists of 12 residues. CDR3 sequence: CASSSEGYGYTF. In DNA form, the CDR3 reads TGTGCCAGCAGCTCAGAGGGATATGGCTACACCTTC.

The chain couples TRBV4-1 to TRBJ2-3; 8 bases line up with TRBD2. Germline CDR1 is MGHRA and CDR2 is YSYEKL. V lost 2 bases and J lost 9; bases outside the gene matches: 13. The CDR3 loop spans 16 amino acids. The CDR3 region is CASSQTQSSGQSTQYF. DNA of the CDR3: TGCGCCAGCAGCCAAACGCAATCTAGCGGGCAATCCACGCAGTATTTT.

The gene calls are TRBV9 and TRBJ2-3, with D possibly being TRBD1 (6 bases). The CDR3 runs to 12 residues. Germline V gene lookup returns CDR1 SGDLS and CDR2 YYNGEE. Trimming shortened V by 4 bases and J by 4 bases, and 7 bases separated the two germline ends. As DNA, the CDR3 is TGTGCCAGCAGCCCAGGGGCAGATACGCAGTATTTT. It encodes CASSPGADTQYF.

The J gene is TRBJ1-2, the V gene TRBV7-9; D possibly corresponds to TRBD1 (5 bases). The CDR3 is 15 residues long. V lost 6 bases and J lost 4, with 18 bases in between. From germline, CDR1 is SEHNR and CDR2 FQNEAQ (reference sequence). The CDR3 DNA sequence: TGTGCCAGCAGTAAATCAGGGACTGAGTTCTATGGCTACACCTTC. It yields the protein CASSKSGTEFYGYTF.

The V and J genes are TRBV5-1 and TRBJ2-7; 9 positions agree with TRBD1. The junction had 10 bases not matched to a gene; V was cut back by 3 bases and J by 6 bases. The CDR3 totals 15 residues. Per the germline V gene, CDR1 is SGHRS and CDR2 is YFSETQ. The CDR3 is CASSYYRDRVGEQYF. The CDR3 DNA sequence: TGCGCCAGCAGCTATTACCGGGACAGGGTCGGCGAGCAGTACTTC. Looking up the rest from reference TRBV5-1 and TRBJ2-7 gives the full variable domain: KAGVTQTPRYLIKTRGQQVTLSCSPISGHRSVSWYQQTPGQGLQFLFEYFSETQRNKGNFPGRFSGRQFSNSRSEMNVSTLELGDSALYLCASSYYRDRVGEQYFGPGTRLTVT.

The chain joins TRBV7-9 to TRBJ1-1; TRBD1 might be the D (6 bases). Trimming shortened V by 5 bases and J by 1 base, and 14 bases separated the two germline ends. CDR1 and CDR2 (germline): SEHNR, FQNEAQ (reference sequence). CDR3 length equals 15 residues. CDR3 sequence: CASSPPDRSNTEAFF. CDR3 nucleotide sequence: TGTGCCAGCAGCCCACCAGACAGGTCGAACACTGAAGCTTTCTTT.

Here the CDR3 reads CASSEEGRRGQPQHF. The CDR3 region has the DNA TGTGCCAGCAGCGAGGAGGGGCGCCGGGGGCAGCCCCAGCATTTT. This chain uses TRBV9 with TRBJ1-5, with D perhaps TRBD1 (5 bases). V was shortened by 3 bases and J by 7 bases, with 17 bases between the two germline ends. Germline lookup yields CDR1 SGDLS and CDR2 YYNGEE. The CDR3 runs 15 residues.

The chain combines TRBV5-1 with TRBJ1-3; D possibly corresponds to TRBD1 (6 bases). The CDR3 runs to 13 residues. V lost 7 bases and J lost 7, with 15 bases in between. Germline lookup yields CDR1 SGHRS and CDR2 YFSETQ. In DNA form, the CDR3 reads TGCGCCAGCCGCTCCAGGGGCGATAACACCATATATTTT. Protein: CASRSRGDNTIYF.

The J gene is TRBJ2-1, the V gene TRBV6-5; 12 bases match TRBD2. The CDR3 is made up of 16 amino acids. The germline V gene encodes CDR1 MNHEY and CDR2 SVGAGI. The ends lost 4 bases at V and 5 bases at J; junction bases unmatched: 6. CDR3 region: CASSSLAGGHDNEQFF. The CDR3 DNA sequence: TGTGCCAGCAGTTCCCTAGCGGGGGGGCACGACAATGAGCAGTTCTTC.

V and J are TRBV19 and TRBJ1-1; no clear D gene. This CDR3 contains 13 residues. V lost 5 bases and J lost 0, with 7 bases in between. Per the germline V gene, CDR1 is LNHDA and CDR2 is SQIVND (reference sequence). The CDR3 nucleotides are TGTGCCAGTAGTGCCGGTCTGAACACTGAAGCTTTCTTT. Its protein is CASSAGLNTEAFF.

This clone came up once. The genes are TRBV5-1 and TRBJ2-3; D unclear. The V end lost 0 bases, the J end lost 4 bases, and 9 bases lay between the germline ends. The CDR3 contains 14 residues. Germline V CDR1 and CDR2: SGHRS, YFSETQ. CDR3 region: CASSLARLADTQYF. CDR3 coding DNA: TGCGCCAGCAGCTTGGCGAGGTTAGCAGATACGCAGTATTTT.

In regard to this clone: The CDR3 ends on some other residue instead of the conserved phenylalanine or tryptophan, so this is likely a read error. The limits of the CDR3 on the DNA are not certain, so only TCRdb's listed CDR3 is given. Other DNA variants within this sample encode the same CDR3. CDR3 region: CASGGGGPV. This sequence joins TRBV5-1 and TRBJ1-4; the D call of TRBD1 is as the table states it, not checked on the DNA. The CDR3 has 9 amino acids, counting both end residues. Germline V gene sequence: CDR1 SGHRS, CDR2 YFSETQ.

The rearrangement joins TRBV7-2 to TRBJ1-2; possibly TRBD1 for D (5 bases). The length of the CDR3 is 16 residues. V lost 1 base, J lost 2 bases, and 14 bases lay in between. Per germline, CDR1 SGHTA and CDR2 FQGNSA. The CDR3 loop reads CASSLVPDSRNYGYTF. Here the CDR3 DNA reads TGTGCCAGCAGCTTAGTTCCTGACAGCCGGAACTATGGCTACACCTTC.

Here the CDR3 reads CASSPDTGGYTF. The CDR3, as DNA: TGTGCCAGCAGCCCCGACACGGGGGGCTACACCTTC. The genes are TRBV7-9 and TRBJ1-2; no definite D call. The CDR3 is made up of 12 amino acids. Germline V gene data show CDR1 as SEHNR and CDR2 as FQNEAQ (reference sequence). V was shortened by 5 bases and J by 8 bases, with 12 bases between the two germline ends.

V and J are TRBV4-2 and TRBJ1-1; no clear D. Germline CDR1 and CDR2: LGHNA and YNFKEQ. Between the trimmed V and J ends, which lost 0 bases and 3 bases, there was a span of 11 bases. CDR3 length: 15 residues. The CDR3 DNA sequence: TGTGCCAGCAGCCAAGACAGGAGGGCCGACACTGAAGCTTTCTTT. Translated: CASSQDRRADTEAFF.

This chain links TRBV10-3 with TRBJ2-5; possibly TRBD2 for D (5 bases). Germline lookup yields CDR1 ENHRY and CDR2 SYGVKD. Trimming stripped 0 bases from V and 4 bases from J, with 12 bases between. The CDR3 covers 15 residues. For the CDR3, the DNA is TGTGCCATCAGTGAGTCGAGACGAGGAGGAGAGACCCAGTACTTC. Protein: CAISESRRGGETQYF.

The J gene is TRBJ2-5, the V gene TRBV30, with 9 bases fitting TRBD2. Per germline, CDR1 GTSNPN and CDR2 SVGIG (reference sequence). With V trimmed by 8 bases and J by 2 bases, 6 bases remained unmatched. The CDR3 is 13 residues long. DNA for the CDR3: TGTGCCCACAGCGGGGGGATTCAAGAGACCCAGTACTTC. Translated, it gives CAHSGGIQETQYF.

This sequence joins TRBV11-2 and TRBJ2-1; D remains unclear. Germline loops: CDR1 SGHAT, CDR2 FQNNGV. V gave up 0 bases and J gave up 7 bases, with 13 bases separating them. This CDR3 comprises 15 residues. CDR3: CASSLEYYPSNEQFF. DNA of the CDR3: TGTGCCAGCAGCTTAGAGTACTACCCTTCTAATGAGCAGTTCTTC.

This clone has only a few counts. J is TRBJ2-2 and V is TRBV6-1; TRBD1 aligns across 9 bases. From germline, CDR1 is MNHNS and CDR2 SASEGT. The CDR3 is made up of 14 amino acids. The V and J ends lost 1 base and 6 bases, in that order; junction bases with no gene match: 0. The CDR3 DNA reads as TGTGCCAGCAGTGAAGGGACAGGGGCCGGGGAGCTGTTTTTT. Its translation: CASSEGTGAGELFF.